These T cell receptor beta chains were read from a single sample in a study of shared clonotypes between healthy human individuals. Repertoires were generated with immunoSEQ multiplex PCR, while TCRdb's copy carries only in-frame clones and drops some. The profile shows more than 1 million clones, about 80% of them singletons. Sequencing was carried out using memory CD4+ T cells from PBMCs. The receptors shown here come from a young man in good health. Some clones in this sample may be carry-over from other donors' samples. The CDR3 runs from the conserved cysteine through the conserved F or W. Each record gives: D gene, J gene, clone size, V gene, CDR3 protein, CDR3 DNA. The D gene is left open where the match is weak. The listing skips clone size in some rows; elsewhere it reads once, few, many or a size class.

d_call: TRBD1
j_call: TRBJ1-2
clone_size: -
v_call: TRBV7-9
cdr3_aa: CASSQSQGGHGGYTF
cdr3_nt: TGTGCCAGCAGCCAATCACAGGGGGGCCATGGGGGCTACACCTTC

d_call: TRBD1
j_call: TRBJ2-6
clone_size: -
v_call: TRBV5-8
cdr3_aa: CASRYYPGTGGSGANVLTF
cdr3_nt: TGTGCCAGCAGGTACTACCCCGGGACAGGGGGGTCTGGGGCCAACGTCCTGACTTTC

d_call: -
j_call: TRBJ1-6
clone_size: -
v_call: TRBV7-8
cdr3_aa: CASRHWGSPLHF
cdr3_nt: TGTGCCAGCAGACATTGGGGGTCACCCCTCCACTTT

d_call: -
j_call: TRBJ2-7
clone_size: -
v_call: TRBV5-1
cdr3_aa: CASSLVPGIEQYF
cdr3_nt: TGCGCCAGCAGCTTGGTTCCGGGGATAGAGCAGTACTTC

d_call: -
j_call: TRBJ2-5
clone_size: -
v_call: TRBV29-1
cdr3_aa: CSVTGGVTETQYF
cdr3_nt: TGCAGCGTTACAGGGGGGGTTACAGAGACCCAGTACTTC

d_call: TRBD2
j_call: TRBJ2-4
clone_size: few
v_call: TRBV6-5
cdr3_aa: CASRGLAGVGAQYF
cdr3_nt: TGTGCCAGCAGGGGACTAGCGGGAGTGGGTGCTCAGTACTTC

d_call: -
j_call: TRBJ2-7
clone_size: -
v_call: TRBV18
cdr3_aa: CASSPPASAGVGEQYF
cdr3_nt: TGTGCCAGCTCACCACCGGCTAGCGCCGGTGTCGGGGAGCAGTACTTC

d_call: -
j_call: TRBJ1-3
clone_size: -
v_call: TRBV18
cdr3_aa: CASSIQNQAGNTIYF
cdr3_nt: TGTGCCAGCTCAATCCAGAATCAGGCTGGAAACACCATATATTTT

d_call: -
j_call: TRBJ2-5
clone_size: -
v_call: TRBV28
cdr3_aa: CASSSTYRFQETQYF
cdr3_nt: TGTGCCAGCAGTTCTACTTACAGATTTCAAGAGACCCAGTACTTC

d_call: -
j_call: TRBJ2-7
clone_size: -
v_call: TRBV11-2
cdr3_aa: CASSYSGGTYEQYF
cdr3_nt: TGTGCCAGCAGCTACAGTGGGGGAACCTACGAGCAGTACTTC